Listed below are T cell receptor beta chains from one sample, sequenced in a study of T cells expressing NK-cell markers. TCRdb reanalyzed the 5' RACE reads, giving one entry per CDR3 protein sequence and no DNA. Its clone listing holds about 400,000 distinct CDR3 sequences. Sequenced sample: blood T cells: a sorted CD56 or NKG2C T cell subset, CD4+ or CD8+ T cells, or bulk PBMC T cells (not recorded which). The receptor set was obtained from a woman between 45 and 60 years old in good health. The CDR3 runs from the conserved cysteine through the conserved F or W. Fields, in order: J gene, V gene, CDR3 protein.

j_call: TRBJ2-3
v_call: TRBV12-3/TRBV12-4
cdr3_aa: CASSPKASFRNTDTQYF

j_call: TRBJ1-1
v_call: TRBV5-1
cdr3_aa: CASSLSFVGTAIEAFF

j_call: TRBJ2-5
v_call: TRBV7-8
cdr3_aa: CASSLGGQGETQYF

j_call: TRBJ1-1
v_call: TRBV5-1
cdr3_aa: CASSPGLNEAFF

j_call: TRBJ2-7
v_call: TRBV5-1
cdr3_aa: CASSLEGGPDEQYF

j_call: TRBJ2-5
v_call: TRBV4-1
cdr3_aa: CASSPGLLETQYF

j_call: TRBJ2-1
v_call: TRBV11-3
cdr3_aa: CASSSMVSSYNEQFF

j_call: TRBJ2-3
v_call: TRBV20-1
cdr3_aa: CSAMLTGGIIDTQYF

j_call: TRBJ2-1
v_call: TRBV7-9
cdr3_aa: CASSFPGTPYNEQFF

j_call: TRBJ1-1
v_call: TRBV4-1
cdr3_aa: CASSQDPGQGNTEAFF

j_call: TRBJ2-1
v_call: TRBV25-1
cdr3_aa: CASSDYQGGGYNEQFF

j_call: TRBJ2-7
v_call: TRBV4-1
cdr3_aa: CASSQEPRRQGASYEQYF

j_call: TRBJ1-6
v_call: TRBV20-1
cdr3_aa: CSASVFVGSPLHF

j_call: TRBJ2-3
v_call: TRBV5-1
cdr3_aa: CASSLGTGNTQYF

j_call: TRBJ2-3
v_call: TRBV30
cdr3_aa: CAWSRLAGGGTDTQYF

j_call: TRBJ2-3
v_call: TRBV4-1
cdr3_aa: CASSQLPVGLAPTDTQYF

j_call: TRBJ2-2
v_call: TRBV24-1
cdr3_aa: CATSDRGVSGELFF

j_call: TRBJ2-1
v_call: TRBV4-1
cdr3_aa: CASSLGQILNEQFF

j_call: TRBJ1-2
v_call: TRBV7-8
cdr3_aa: CASSDRRQSNYGYTF

j_call: TRBJ1-3
v_call: TRBV20-1
cdr3_aa: CSAQPGQGYTIYF

j_call: TRBJ2-3
v_call: TRBV5-1
cdr3_aa: CASSLDGTSSDTQYF

j_call: TRBJ2-1
v_call: TRBV7-9
cdr3_aa: CASSPGGTSGVRNEQFF

j_call: TRBJ2-2
v_call: TRBV20-1
cdr3_aa: CSAFSRGPGGTGELFF

j_call: TRBJ2-3
v_call: TRBV24-1
cdr3_aa: CATSVSRTADSTDTQYF

j_call: TRBJ1-2
v_call: TRBV29-1
cdr3_aa: CSVRMLLGFGYTF

j_call: TRBJ2-2
v_call: TRBV27
cdr3_aa: CASSFYSLGQNTGELFF

j_call: TRBJ1-1
v_call: TRBV2
cdr3_aa: CASSRQGGNTEAFF

j_call: TRBJ1-2
v_call: TRBV20-1
cdr3_aa: CSASAMKGVSRSYGYTF

j_call: TRBJ2-7
v_call: TRBV4-2
cdr3_aa: CASSQALRYEQYF

j_call: TRBJ2-2
v_call: TRBV5-1
cdr3_aa: CASSRTTNTGELFF

j_call: TRBJ1-6
v_call: TRBV10-2
cdr3_aa: CASSEQTGVNSPLHF

j_call: TRBJ2-5
v_call: TRBV4-2
cdr3_aa: CASSQPANSAKTQYF

j_call: TRBJ2-7
v_call: TRBV6-2/TRBV6-3
cdr3_aa: CASSQRTTGTGGYEQYF

j_call: TRBJ2-1
v_call: TRBV29-1
cdr3_aa: CSVGGQGEQFF

j_call: TRBJ2-3
v_call: TRBV20-1
cdr3_aa: CSAEDAGRTQYF

j_call: TRBJ1-1
v_call: TRBV12-3/TRBV12-4
cdr3_aa: CANAPGNLNTEAFF

j_call: TRBJ2-5
v_call: TRBV20-1
cdr3_aa: CSAGDLSGRAGETQYF

j_call: TRBJ1-5
v_call: TRBV18
cdr3_aa: CASSEDWDRDIRNQPQHF

j_call: TRBJ2-1
v_call: TRBV20-1
cdr3_aa: CSAKGGAESSSYNEQFF

j_call: TRBJ2-3
v_call: TRBV5-1
cdr3_aa: CASSVPRDAGSTDTQYF

j_call: TRBJ2-1
v_call: TRBV3-1
cdr3_aa: CASSVEGQVFF

j_call: TRBJ2-2
v_call: TRBV20-1
cdr3_aa: CSAIRQGGELFF

j_call: TRBJ2-1
v_call: TRBV27
cdr3_aa: CASSSANKQFF

j_call: TRBJ2-1
v_call: TRBV7-8
cdr3_aa: CASSLTLTGNEQFF

j_call: TRBJ2-5
v_call: TRBV7-8
cdr3_aa: CASSLKAGETQYF

j_call: TRBJ2-4
v_call: TRBV6-6
cdr3_aa: CASTQAGLENIQYF

j_call: TRBJ2-3
v_call: TRBV14
cdr3_aa: CASSQERRIDTQYF

j_call: TRBJ2-1
v_call: TRBV20-1
cdr3_aa: CSARHPGLELGKEQFF

j_call: TRBJ2-1
v_call: TRBV25-1
cdr3_aa: CASRKGQNNEQFF

j_call: TRBJ2-3
v_call: TRBV5-6
cdr3_aa: CASRTSGSKVNTQYF